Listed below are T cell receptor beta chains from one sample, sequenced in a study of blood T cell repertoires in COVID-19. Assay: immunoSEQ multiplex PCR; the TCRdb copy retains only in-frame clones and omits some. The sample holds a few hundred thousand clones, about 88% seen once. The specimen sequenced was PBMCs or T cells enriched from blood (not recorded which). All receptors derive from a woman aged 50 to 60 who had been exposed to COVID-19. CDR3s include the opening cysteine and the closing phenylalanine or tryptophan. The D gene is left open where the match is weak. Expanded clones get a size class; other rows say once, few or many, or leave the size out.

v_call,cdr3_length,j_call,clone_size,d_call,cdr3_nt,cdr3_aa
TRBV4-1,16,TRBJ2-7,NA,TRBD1,TGCGCCAGCAGCCTCCGGACCGGGACAGGGATCTACGAGCAGTACTTC,CASSLRTGTGIYEQYF
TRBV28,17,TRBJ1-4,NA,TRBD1,TGTGCCAGCAGTTTACCTCGTTCCGGGACAGTGGGCGAAAAACTGTTTTTT,CASSLPRSGTVGEKLFF
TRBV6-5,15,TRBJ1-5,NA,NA,TGTGCCAGCAGACCTAGGTTCAATAGCAATCAGCCCCAGCATTTT,CASRPRFNSNQPQHF
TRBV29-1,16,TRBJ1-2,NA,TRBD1,TGCAGCGTTGAAGGAGGGGGACAGGGGAAGGCCTATGGCTACACCTTC,CSVEGGGQGKAYGYTF
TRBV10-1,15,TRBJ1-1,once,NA,TGCGCCAGCAGTCCCAATACGGGAGCGGGGACTGAAGCTTTCTTT,CASSPNTGAGTEAFF
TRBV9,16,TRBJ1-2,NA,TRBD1,TGTGCCAGCAGCGTAAAAACAGGGGGCAGTCCCTATGGCTACACCTTC,CASSVKTGGSPYGYTF
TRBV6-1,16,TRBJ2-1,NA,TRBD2,TGTGCCAGCAGTGGGGGGACTAGCCAAAGCTACAATGAGCAGTTCTTC,CASSGGTSQSYNEQFF
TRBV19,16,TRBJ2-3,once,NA,TGTGCCAGTAGTATACGTGGGGGGGCTAGCACAGATACGCAGTATTTT,CASSIRGGASTDTQYF
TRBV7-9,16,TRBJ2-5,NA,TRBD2,TGTGCCAGCAGCTTAGGTTCTAGCGGGGGACAAGAGACCCAGTACTTC,CASSLGSSGGQETQYF
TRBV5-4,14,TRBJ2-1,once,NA,TGTGCCAGCAGCTTCGAGGCGAGGGACAATGAGCAGTTCTTC,CASSFEARDNEQFF
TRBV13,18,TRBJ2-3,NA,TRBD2,TGTGCCAGCAGCCGCTACTCCTTTCGGGGGAGGGTAACAGATACGCAGTATTTT,CASSRYSFRGRVTDTQYF
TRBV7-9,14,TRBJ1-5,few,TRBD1,TGTGCCAGCAGTTTGGCAGGGGGAAATCAGCCCCAGCATTTT,CASSLAGGNQPQHF
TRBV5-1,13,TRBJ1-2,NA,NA,TGCGCCAGCAGCTTGCTGCCAGGCGATGGCTACACCTTC,CASSLLPGDGYTF
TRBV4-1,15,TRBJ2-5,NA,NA,TGCGCCAGCAGCCAAGGGGACGGGGCGGGGGAGACCCAGTACTTC,CASSQGDGAGETQYF
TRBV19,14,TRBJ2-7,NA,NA,TGTGCCAGTACGACAGAGATTTTCTCCTACGAGCAGTACTTC,CASTTEIFSYEQYF
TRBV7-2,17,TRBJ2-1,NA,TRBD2,TGTGCCAGCAGCCCCCCGGGGCTAGCGGGGGGGCTCAGTGAGCAGTTCTTC,CASSPPGLAGGLSEQFF
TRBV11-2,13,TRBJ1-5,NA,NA,TGTGCCAGCAGCTTTGAGCAGGGCCAGCCCCAGCATTTT,CASSFEQGQPQHF
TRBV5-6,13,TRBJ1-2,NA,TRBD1,TGTGCCAGCAGTCTGGACAGGAACTATGGCTACACCTTC,CASSLDRNYGYTF
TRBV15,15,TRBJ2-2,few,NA,TGTGCCACCAGCAGAGAAGCCAGGGGCGCCGGGGAGCTGTTTTTT,CATSREARGAGELFF
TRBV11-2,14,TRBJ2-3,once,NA,TGTGCCAGCCGACTTAGATCTAGCACAGATACGCAGTATTTT,CASRLRSSTDTQYF
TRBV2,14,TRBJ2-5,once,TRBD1,TGTGCCAGCAGGTGGACAGGGGTGGAGGAGACCCAGTACTTC,CASRWTGVEETQYF
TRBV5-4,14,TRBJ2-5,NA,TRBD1,TGTGCCAGCAGCTGGAACAGGGGAGAGGAGACCCAGTACTTC,CASSWNRGEETQYF
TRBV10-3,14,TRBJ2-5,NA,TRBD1,TGTGCCTCCCAGAAGGGACAGGTGGAAGAGACCCAGTACTTC,CASQKGQVEETQYF
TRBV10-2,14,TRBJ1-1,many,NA,TGCGCCAGCAGTGACCCCATTTTGCGTACTGAGGCTTTCTTT,CASSDPILRTEAFF
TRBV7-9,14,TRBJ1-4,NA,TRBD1,TGTGCCAGCAGCCCCGGACAGGGGGTTGAAAAACTGTTTTTT,CASSPGQGVEKLFF
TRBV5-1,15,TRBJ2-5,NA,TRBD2,TGCGCCAGCAGCTTGGTAACTAGCGGGGGGGAGACCCAGTACTTC,CASSLVTSGGETQYF
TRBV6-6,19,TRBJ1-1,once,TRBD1,TGTGCCAGCAGTCCCTCCGGGACAGGGCCCTCTAGCATGAACACTGAAGCTTTCTTT,CASSPSGTGPSSMNTEAFF
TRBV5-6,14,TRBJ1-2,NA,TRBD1,TGTGCCAGCAGCCTGGGACAGGGAGTCGATGGCTACACCTTC,CASSLGQGVDGYTF
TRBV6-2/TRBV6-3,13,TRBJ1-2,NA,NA,TGTGCCAGCAGTTACTCGGGAGTGGAGGGCTACACCTTC,CASSYSGVEGYTF
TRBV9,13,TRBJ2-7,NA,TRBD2,TGTGCCAGCGGGGAGGCTAGCGGGGGCGAGCAGTACTTC,CASGEASGGEQYF
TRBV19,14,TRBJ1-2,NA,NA,TGTGCCAGTAGTCCCCGGGGAGCGAACTATGGCTACACCTTC,CASSPRGANYGYTF
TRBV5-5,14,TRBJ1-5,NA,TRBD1,TGTGCCAGCAGCATCGGGACAGTAAATCAGCCCCAGCATTTT,CASSIGTVNQPQHF
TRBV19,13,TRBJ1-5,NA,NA,TGTGCCAGTTTGGGGGGGTACTATCAGCCCCAGCATTTT,CASLGGYYQPQHF
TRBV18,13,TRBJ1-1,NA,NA,TGTGCCAGCTCACCACGTACTTTATCTGAAGCTTTCTTT,CASSPRTLSEAFF
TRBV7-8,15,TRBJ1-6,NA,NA,TGTGCCAGCAGCGGCGGAAGGGGAGGCAATTCACCCCTCCACTTT,CASSGGRGGNSPLHF
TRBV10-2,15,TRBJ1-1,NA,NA,TGCGCCAGCAGTACTTGGGGGAGGGGGACGGCTGAAGCTTTCTTT,CASSTWGRGTAEAFF
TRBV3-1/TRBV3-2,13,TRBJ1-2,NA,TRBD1,TGTGCCAGCAGCCGGGACAGGGGGCCGGGCTACACCTTC,CASSRDRGPGYTF
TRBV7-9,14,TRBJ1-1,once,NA,TGTGCCAGCAGCTTAACAGGTGCGGACACTGAAGCTTTCTTT,CASSLTGADTEAFF
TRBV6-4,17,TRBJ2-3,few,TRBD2,TGTGCCAGCAGCCCCCAGGCTAGCGGGGGGAGCACAGATACGCAGTATTTT,CASSPQASGGSTDTQYF
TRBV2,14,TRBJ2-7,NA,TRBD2,TGTGCCAGCAAACGGGAGGGCCTGGCCTACGAGCAGTACTTC,CASKREGLAYEQYF
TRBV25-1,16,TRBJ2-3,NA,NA,TGTGCCAGCAGTGACCTAGGGGGAGTAGGCACAGATACGCAGTATTTT,CASSDLGGVGTDTQYF
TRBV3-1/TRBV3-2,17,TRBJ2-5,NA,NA,TGTGCCAGCAGCCAACCTAGGGGCTCGCGAGCCCAAGAGACCCAGTACTTC,CASSQPRGSRAQETQYF
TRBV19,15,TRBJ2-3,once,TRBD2,TGTGCCAGTAGTCCCGTAGCGGGGGGGGCAGATACGCAGTATTTT,CASSPVAGGADTQYF
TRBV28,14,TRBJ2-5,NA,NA,TGTGCCAGCAGTTCCCTCTGGGGGGAAGAGACCCAGTACTTC,CASSSLWGEETQYF
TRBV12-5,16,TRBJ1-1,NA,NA,TGTGCTAGTGGTTTGCCGCCTGGACAGCCGAACACTGAAGCTTTCTTT,CASGLPPGQPNTEAFF
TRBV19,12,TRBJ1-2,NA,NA,TGTGCCAGTAGTATCTTACAGGGAGGCTACACCTTC,CASSILQGGYTF
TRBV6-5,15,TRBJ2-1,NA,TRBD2,TGTGCCAGCAGTCTCCGCGGGGGGTCTTACAATGAGCAGTTCTTC,CASSLRGGSYNEQFF
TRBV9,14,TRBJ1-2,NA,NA,TGTGCCAGCAGCGTAGATAACAGTAACTATGGCTACACCTTC,CASSVDNSNYGYTF
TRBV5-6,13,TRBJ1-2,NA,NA,TGTGCCAGCAGCTTGACTACAGGATATGGCTACACCTTC,CASSLTTGYGYTF
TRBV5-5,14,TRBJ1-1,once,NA,TGTGCCAGCCGCCGCCGCGCGGAATACACTGAAGCTTTCTTT,CASRRRAEYTEAFF
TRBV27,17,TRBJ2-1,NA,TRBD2,TGTGCCAGCAGTCCGCAGACTAGCGGGGTATCCTACAATGAGCAGTTCTTC,CASSPQTSGVSYNEQFF